These 20 T cell receptor beta chains were all obtained from the same sample, sequenced in a study of cytomegalovirus exposure and HLA in healthy donors. PCR employed 60 Vbeta and 13 Jbeta primers. TCRdb's copy holds only in-frame clones and misses some; the assay was immunoSEQ multiplex PCR. This table holds 82,000 or so clones, about a tenth found once. Sequencing used PBMCs. These receptors originate from a man in his sixties in good health and CMV-seropositive.

This clone appeared a few times. The rearrangement joins TRBV6-5 to TRBJ1-1; 7 positions agree with TRBD1. This CDR3 region has 13 residues. Germline V gene data show CDR1 as MNHEY and CDR2 as SVGAGI. The J segment lost 3 bases and the V segment lost 6 bases, leaving 4 bases of the junction unmatched. For the CDR3, the DNA is TGTGCCAGCAGCCGTGACAGGGACACTGAAGCTTTCTTT. Its protein is CASSRDRDTEAFF.

In this sample, this clone turned up a few times. The V and J genes are TRBV11-2 and TRBJ2-7, with 7 bases fitting TRBD1. Germline assignment: CDR1 SGHAT and CDR2 FQNNGV. After removal of 0 bases from V and 4 bases from J, the junction contained 6 bases not matched to a gene. The CDR3 runs 15 residues. CDR3: CASSLEWDSPYEQYV. CDR3 bases: TGTGCCAGCAGCTTAGAATGGGACAGCCCTTACGAGCAGTACGTC.

The chain joins TRBV5-1 to TRBJ2-5; 10 nucleotides line up with TRBD2. The CDR3 spans 13 residues. J was trimmed by 5 bases and V by 8 bases; bases with no gene match: 6. Germline lookup yields CDR1 SGHRS and CDR2 YFSETQ. The CDR3 region is CASQAGGGETQYF. In DNA form, the CDR3 reads TGCGCCAGTCAAGCGGGGGGGGGCGAGACCCAGTACTTC.

This clone was found a few times. V is TRBV27 and J is TRBJ1-5; perhaps TRBD1 as D (5 bases). The V gene's germline CDR1 is MNHEY and CDR2 SMNVEV (reference sequence). V lost 3 bases, J lost 5 bases, and 14 bases lay in between. The CDR3 loop spans 15 amino acids. The CDR3 loop reads CASSFSYTGDQPQHF. The CDR3 DNA is TGTGCCAGCAGTTTTAGTTATACGGGGGATCAGCCCCAGCATTTT.

This clone came up a few times. The genes are TRBV5-1 and TRBJ2-5; the D is unclear. Germline CDR1 SGHRS, CDR2 YFSETQ. The germline V and J ends were trimmed by 2 bases and 5 bases, with 7 bases remaining between them. The CDR3 spans 12 residues. The CDR3 bases are TGCGCCAGCAGCTTTGACATTGAGACCCAGTACTTC. Protein product: CASSFDIETQYF.

This chain joins TRBV5-6 and TRBJ1-2; D ambiguous. The CDR3 extends over 14 amino acids. Germline CDR1 and CDR2: SGHDT and YYEEEE. Trimming shortened V by 1 base and J by 0 bases, and 7 bases separated the two germline ends. The DNA of the CDR3 is TGTGCCAGCAGCTTGAGTACAGCTAACTATGGCTACACCTTC. Translated: CASSLSTANYGYTF.

This chain joins TRBV5-4 and TRBJ2-1, with 7 bases lining up with TRBD2. Trimming cost V 0 bases and J 4 bases; bases outside gene matches: 7. Germline V CDR1 and CDR2: SGHNT, YYREEE (reference sequence). The CDR3 is 16 amino acids. The CDR3 here is CASSLAGREAYNEQFF. The CDR3, as DNA: TGTGCCAGCAGCTTGGCCGGTCGGGAGGCGTACAATGAGCAGTTCTTC. Filled out from reference TRBV5-4 and TRBJ2-1, the complete variable domain reads ETGVTQSPTHLIKTRGQQVTLRCSSQSGHNTVSWYQQALGQGPQFIFQYYREEENGRGNFPPRFSGLQFPNYSSELNVNALELDDSALYLCASSLAGREAYNEQFFGPGTRLTVL.

The table lists this clone with a few counts. The chain employs TRBV4-1 and TRBJ2-1; 12 nucleotides match TRBD2. Looked up from germline, CDR1 is MGHRA and CDR2 is YSYEKL. V was clipped by 1 base and J by 8 bases; unmatched bases: 6. The CDR3 length is 16 residues. CDR3 loop: CASSQATSGRVYEQFF. For the CDR3, the DNA is TGCGCCAGCAGCCAAGCGACTAGCGGGAGAGTATATGAGCAGTTCTTC.

The chain couples TRBV7-8 to TRBJ2-4, with 7 nucleotides matching TRBD1. CDR3 length equals 15 residues. Germline-derived CDR1 and CDR2 are SGHVS and FQNEAQ. With V trimmed by 4 bases and J by 1 base, 4 bases remained unmatched. CDR3 DNA sequence: TGTGCCAGCAGCTCCTTGACAGGGGCCAAAAACATTCAGTACTTC. Translated: CASSSLTGAKNIQYF.

The chain joins TRBV6-5 to TRBJ1-1; TRBD1 matches 7 bases. The V gene's germline CDR1 is MNHEY and CDR2 SVGAGI. The CDR3 sequence is 14 residues long. The J segment lost 0 bases and the V segment lost 6 bases, leaving 4 bases of the junction unmatched. The CDR3 sequence is CASRVTGVNTEAFF. CDR3 bases: TGTGCCAGCAGAGTAACAGGGGTGAACACTGAAGCTTTCTTT.

The chain uses TRBV7-9 and TRBJ2-5, with D possibly matching TRBD1 (6 bases). The last part of the DNA fits TRBJ2-7 better; the J call may be wrong. This CDR3 is built from 14 residues. CDR1 is SEHNR, CDR2 FQNEAQ, per germline (reference sequence). Written as DNA, the CDR3 is TGTGCCAGCAGCTCACCGGGACAAGCCTACGAGCAGTACTTC. It codes for CASSSPGQAYEQYF.

This chain uses TRBV28 with TRBJ2-7; 14 positions agree with TRBD2. The CDR3 length is 16 residues. V was clipped by 6 bases and J by 4 bases; unmatched bases: 8. Germline assignment: CDR1 MDHEN and CDR2 SYDVKM. DNA of the CDR3: TGTGCCAGCAGGTTGCCCGGGACTAGCGGGAGATACGAGCAGTACTTC. Its protein product is CASRLPGTSGRYEQYF.

V gene TRBV7-9 combines with J gene TRBJ2-2; 8 nucleotides align to TRBD2. Germline V CDR1 and CDR2: SEHNR, FQNEAQ (reference sequence). The length of the CDR3 is 17 residues. V lost 1 base and J lost 4; bases outside the gene matches: 8. The CDR3 DNA sequence: TGTGCCAGCAGCTTAGTGTCCCTCCTAGCGGGCACCGGGGAGCTGTTTTTT. Amino acid sequence: CASSLVSLLAGTGELFF.

The rearrangement joins TRBV7-2 to TRBJ2-7; no definite D call. V lost 5 bases and J 5 bases, leaving 16 bases between the germline ends. Per germline, CDR1 SGHTA and CDR2 FQGNSA. The CDR3 totals 14 residues. CDR3 coding DNA: TGTGCCAGCAGCCACAATCGTGGCACCGACGAGCAGTACTTC. Amino acid sequence: CASSHNRGTDEQYF. The full variable domain, rest sourced from reference TRBV7-2 and TRBJ2-7, is GAGVSQSPSNKVTEKGKDVELRCDPISGHTALYWYRQSLGQGLEFLIYFQGNSAPDKSGLPSDRFSAERTGGSVSTLTIQRTQQEDSAVYLCASSHNRGTDEQYFGPGTRLTVT.

Only a few counts were recorded for this clone. The gene calls are TRBV11-2 and TRBJ2-1, with 9 bases identical to TRBD1. This CDR3 region has 16 residues. CDR1 and CDR2 (germline): SGHAT, FQNNGV. V shed 8 bases and J 7 bases; nucleotides not matched to a gene: 15. The CDR3 DNA is TGTGCCAGCCGTACCTTCCCACCGACAGGGGGGAATGAGCAGTTCTTC. It translates to CASRTFPPTGGNEQFF. The whole variable domain, filled in from reference TRBV11-2 and TRBJ2-1, reads EAGVAQSPRYKIIEKRQSVAFWCNPISGHATLYWYQQILGQGPKLLIQFQNNGVVDDSQLPKDRFSAERLKGVDSTLKIQPAKLEDSAVYLCASRTFPPTGGNEQFFGPGTRLTVL.

CDR3 sequence: CASRRTGQNTEAFF. The DNA for the CDR3 is TGTGCCAGCAGACGGACAGGGCAGAACACTGAAGCTTTCTTT. The rearrangement uses TRBV6-1 and TRBJ1-1, with 8 bases that match TRBD1. The CDR3 contains 14 residues. V lost 6 bases and J lost 1; bases outside the gene matches: 4. The V gene's germline CDR1 is MNHNS and CDR2 SASEGT.

In its sample, this clone was seen a few times. Other DNA variants within this sample encode the same CDR3. This chain joins TRBV5-1 and TRBJ2-3; D perhaps matches TRBD2 (7 bases). The V end was cut by 0 bases, the J end by 1 base, with 9 bases between. Germline CDR1 reads SGHRS; CDR2 reads YFSETQ. This CDR3 has 15 residues. CDR3 amino acids: CASSLGGGRTDTQYF. In nucleotides, the CDR3 is TGCGCCAGCAGCTTGGGGGGGGGCCGCACAGATACGCAGTATTTT.

This chain connects TRBV4-1 to TRBJ2-7, with TRBD2 identical over 10 bases. Germline V CDR1 and CDR2: MGHRA, YSYEKL. The CDR3 extends over 15 amino acids. V trimming: 5 bases; J trimming: 1 base; junction bases outside the gene matches: 5. Here the CDR3 reads CASSASGGQSYEQYF. CDR3 DNA: TGCGCCAGCAGCGCTAGCGGGGGACAGTCCTACGAGCAGTACTTC.

This clone was seen only a few times. V is TRBV6-5 and J is TRBJ1-1; 12 bases line up with TRBD1. CDR3 length: 15 amino acids. The germline V gene has CDR1 MNHEY and CDR2 SVGAGI. V lost 4 bases to trimming and J lost 6 bases; unmatched junction nucleotides: 6. CDR3 residues: CASSSGTGGAPEAFF. The CDR3 bases are TGTGCCAGCAGTTCGGGGACAGGGGGCGCCCCTGAAGCTTTCTTT.

This chain connects TRBV7-2 to TRBJ2-7, with 7 positions matching TRBD1. CDR3 length: 17 residues. V gave up 0 bases and J gave up 3 bases; unmatched junction bases: 11. Germline CDR1 SGHTA, CDR2 FQGNSA. CDR3 protein: CASSLAGTGALGYEQYF. CDR3 nucleotides: TGTGCCAGCAGCTTAGCAGGAACAGGGGCTCTGGGCTACGAGCAGTACTTC. The complete variable domain, with remaining parts taken from reference TRBV7-2 and TRBJ2-7, reads GAGVSQSPSNKVTEKGKDVELRCDPISGHTALYWYRQSLGQGLEFLIYFQGNSAPDKSGLPSDRFSAERTGGSVSTLTIQRTQQEDSAVYLCASSLAGTGALGYEQYFGPGTRLTVT.